Listed below are T cell receptor beta chains from one sample, sequenced in a study of T cell responses to AZD1222 COVID-19 vaccine. Clones were sequenced by immunoSEQ multiplex PCR, and TCRdb holds only the in-frame ones, with some missing. The sample contains approximately 160,000 clones, about 91% of which appear only once. The specimen comprised peripheral blood, sampled on day 0 of AZD1222 vaccination. The receptors shown here come from an adult in good health. Each CDR3 is given with its conserved first and last residue. The D gene is left open where the match is weak. Some rows have no size entry. The others give once, few or many, or a class for an expanded clone.

D	V	J	size	CDR3	DNA
TRBD1	TRBV6-4	TRBJ1-1	.	CASRPKDGQGGTEAFF	TGTGCCAGCAGGCCCAAAGATGGACAGGGGGGCACTGAAGCTTTCTTT
TRBD1	TRBV11-3	TRBJ2-5	.	CASSAPDRVEETQYF	TGTGCCAGCAGCGCCCCAGACAGGGTTGAGGAGACCCAGTACTTC
.	TRBV2	TRBJ2-1	.	CASSEAGSRAGPLYNEQFF	TGTGCCAGCAGTGAAGCGGGCTCCAGGGCAGGGCCTCTCTACAATGAGCAGTTCTTC
TRBD1	TRBV30	TRBJ1-2	.	CAWSVLGTGIAVGGYTF	TGTGCCTGGAGTGTACTAGGGACAGGGATCGCGGTAGGTGGCTACACCTTC
TRBD1	TRBV7-9	TRBJ1-3	.	CASLEIRGRLGNTIYF	TGTGCCAGCCTTGAAATCAGGGGGCGTCTAGGAAACACCATATATTTT
.	TRBV28	TRBJ2-7	.	CASSVGTPAYEQYF	TGTGCCAGCAGTGTAGGTACCCCCGCTTACGAGCAGTACTTC
TRBD1	TRBV7-9	TRBJ1-1	.	CASSFRTGLDTEAFF	TGTGCCAGCAGCTTCCGGACAGGGTTGGACACTGAAGCTTTCTTT
.	TRBV2	TRBJ1-4	.	CASTGTRSQNEKLFF	TGTGCCAGCACCGGGACACGGTCCCAGAATGAAAAACTGTTTTTT
.	TRBV29-1	TRBJ1-1	once	CSVTRLVGPEAFF	TGCAGCGTGACCCGTTTGGTCGGGCCTGAAGCTTTCTTT
.	TRBV5-1	TRBJ2-7	.	CASSLGQARGQYF	TGCGCCAGCAGCTTGGGACAGGCCAGGGGGCAGTACTTC
.	TRBV19	TRBJ1-5	.	CASSRATGDQPQHF	TGTGCCAGTAGTCGAGCTACAGGAGATCAGCCCCAGCATTTT
.	TRBV5-6	TRBJ2-7	few	CASRGRISYEQYF	TGTGCCAGCAGGGGCAGAATCTCCTACGAGCAGTACTTC
.	TRBV24-1	TRBJ2-1	few	CATSDPTGGGYNEQFF	TGTGCCACCAGTGATCCCACAGGAGGGGGTTACAATGAGCAGTTCTTC
.	TRBV10-3	TRBJ1-6	few	CAISEGRGSSPLHF	TGTGCCATCAGTGAGGGGCGAGGAAGTTCACCCCTCCACTTT
.	TRBV3-1/TRBV3-2	TRBJ1-1	.	CASSHGTEAFF	TGTGCCAGCAGCCATGGGACTGAAGCTTTCTTT
TRBD1	TRBV27	TRBJ1-6	once	CASRERAGQSYRALHF	TGTGCCAGCAGGGAGAGGGCGGGACAGTCATATAGGGCCCTCCACTTT
.	TRBV19	TRBJ1-1	.	CASSIVVGTEAFF	TGTGCCAGTAGTATTGTGGTTGGGACTGAAGCTTTCTTT
TRBD1	TRBV30	TRBJ1-5	.	CAWSPPGQGRQPQHF	TGTGCCTGGAGTCCGCCGGGACAGGGGAGACAGCCCCAGCATTTT
TRBD1	TRBV30	TRBJ1-1	.	CAWGTGSNTEAFF	TGTGCCTGGGGGACAGGATCGAACACTGAAGCTTTCTTT
TRBD1	TRBV6-5	TRBJ1-5	few	CASSHKSQGRQPQHF	TGTGCCAGCAGCCACAAATCACAGGGGAGACAGCCCCAGCATTTT
.	TRBV6-5	TRBJ1-4	.	CASSYEGSHEKLFF	TGTGCCAGCAGTTATGAGGGGAGTCATGAAAAACTGTTTTTT
TRBD1	TRBV18	TRBJ1-4	.	CASSPRTGDNEKLFF	TGTGCCAGCTCACCACGAACAGGGGATAATGAAAAACTGTTTTTT
.	TRBV7-2	TRBJ1-1	.	CASSLAAGRQAFF	TGTGCCAGCAGCTTAGCTGCAGGGAGGCAAGCTTTCTTT